This TCR beta chain was sequenced in a study of cytomegalovirus exposure and HLA in healthy donors. In germline, CDR1 is MGHRA, CDR2 YSYEKL. This CDR3 spans 15 amino acids. V shed 3 bases and J shed 3 bases, with 15 bases lying between them. PCR used 60 Vbeta primers and 13 Jbeta primers. Profiling relied on immunoSEQ multiplex PCR, and the TCRdb table lists in-frame clones only, not all of them. This sample carries some 23,000 clones, with 15% to 20% going to the ten biggest clones. This chain links TRBV4-1 with TRBJ2-7, with D perhaps TRBD2 (6 bases). Sequences were obtained from PBMCs. The origin of this receptor is a male donor in good health and CMV-seropositive. CDR3 loop: CASSQEGRLNYEQYF. CDR3 sequence (DNA): TGCGCCAGCAGCCAGGAGGGCAGACTCAACTACGAGCAGTACTTC.